This is a list of T cell receptor beta chains from one sample in a study of T cells in Graves' hyperthyroidism and ophthalmopathy. TCRdb re-called the multiplex PCR reads through MiXCR, storing one row per CDR3 protein. The table has about 100,000 distinct CDR3 sequences, 16% seen once; the top ten hold about 45%. The sample consisted of blood. Every receptor here comes from a woman between 50 and 59 years old with Graves' hyperthyroidism. Both conserved end residues are part of each CDR3. D genes are given only for firm matches. Clone size appears in some rows only: once, few, many, or a class for an expanded clone.

CASSFKNRGAERNNEQFF	TGTGCCAGCAGCTTTAAAAACCGGGGCGCGGAGAGAAACAATGAGCAGTTCTTC	TRBJ2-1	TRBV7-9	.	.
CASSPSGGGQEQFF	TGTGCCAGCAGTCCCAGCGGGGGGGGCCAGGAGCAGTTCTTC	TRBJ2-1	TRBV13	TRBD2	.
CASSNGLASGELFF	TGTGCCAGCAGCAACGGGCTAGCGTCCGGGGAGCTGTTTTTT	TRBJ2-2	TRBV6-2/TRBV6-3	.	many
CASSEVIRGSTATEAFF	TGTGCCAGCAGTGAAGTAATCAGGGGGTCCACGGCCACTGAAGCTTTCTTT	TRBJ1-1	TRBV28	TRBD1	many
CASSLSGGAFYEQYF	TGTGCCAGCAGTCTCTCAGGGGGCGCTTTCTACGAGCAGTACTTC	TRBJ2-7	TRBV28	TRBD1	.
CSVTVGTGTYGYTF	TGCAGCGTTACTGTGGGGACAGGGACGTATGGCTACACCTTC	TRBJ1-2	TRBV29-1	TRBD1	many
CASSMTGNNYGYTF	TGTGCCAGCAGTATGACAGGAAATAACTATGGCTACACCTTC	TRBJ1-2	TRBV27	.	many
CASSERDRNIQYF	TGTGCCAGCAGTGAAAGGGACAGAAACATTCAGTACTTC	TRBJ2-4	TRBV6-1	TRBD1	many
CASSLAGARGSTDTQYF	TGTGCCAGCAGCTTGGCAGGGGCCAGGGGCAGCACAGATACGCAGTATTTT	TRBJ2-3	TRBV7-3	.	.
CASRTGLGYGYTF	TGTGCCAGCAGAACAGGGTTAGGCTATGGCTACACCTTC	TRBJ1-2	TRBV28	.	.
CASRDRTSGRYSEQFF	TGTGCCAGCAGGGATCGGACTAGCGGGAGGTACAGTGAGCAGTTCTTC	TRBJ2-1	TRBV28	TRBD2	many
CASSEGGGAYEQYF	TGTGCCAGCAGCGAGGGGGGGGGCGCCTACGAGCAGTACTTC	TRBJ2-7	TRBV2	.	many
CASSLLGANTGELFF	TGTGCCAGCAGTTTACTCGGGGCGAACACCGGGGAGCTGTTTTTT	TRBJ2-2	TRBV12-3/TRBV12-4	.	many
CASSRGQGKDTQYF	TGTGCCAGCAGCCGAGGACAGGGAAAAGATACGCAGTATTTT	TRBJ2-3	TRBV12-3/TRBV12-4	TRBD1	many
CASSLVQAHEQYF	TGTGCCAGCAGCTTAGTCCAAGCCCACGAGCAGTACTTC	TRBJ2-7	TRBV7-9	.	many
CASNNRGQVDTQYF	TGTGCCAGCAACAACAGGGGGCAGGTAGATACGCAGTATTTT	TRBJ2-3	TRBV6-1	TRBD1	.
CASKREKSIQYF	TGTGCCAGCAAGCGGGAGAAGTCCATTCAGTACTTC	TRBJ2-4	TRBV12-3/TRBV12-4	TRBD2	few
CASSDGPRWGEQFF	TGTGCCAGCAGCGATGGCCCACGGTGGGGTGAGCAGTTCTTC	TRBJ2-1	TRBV7-8	.	many
CASSYTGGNQPQHF	TGTGCCAGCAGCTATACAGGGGGCAATCAGCCCCAGCATTTT	TRBJ1-5	TRBV7-2	TRBD1	many
CSVSGGRGQPQHF	TGCAGCGTTTCAGGGGGAAGGGGTCAGCCCCAGCATTTT	TRBJ1-5	TRBV29-1	TRBD1	.
CASSLTTSGRASDTQYF	TGTGCCAGCAGTTTAACCACTAGCGGGAGGGCCAGCGATACGCAGTATTTT	TRBJ2-3	TRBV12-3/TRBV12-4	TRBD2	many
CAVSGEGSGANEQFF	TGTGCCGTTTCGGGAGAAGGGTCGGGGGCTAATGAGCAGTTCTTC	TRBJ2-1	TRBV10-3	.	many
CASSFVDRVGTEAFF	TGCGCCAGCAGCTTTGTTGACAGGGTTGGCACTGAAGCTTTCTTT	TRBJ1-1	TRBV5-1	TRBD1	.
CSARDAGTGELFF	TGCAGTGCTAGAGATGCAGGGACCGGGGAGCTGTTTTTT	TRBJ2-2	TRBV20-1	.	many
CSARDSGTLNTEAFF	TGCAGTGCTAGAGATTCCGGGACCTTGAACACTGAAGCTTTCTTT	TRBJ1-1	TRBV20-1	.	many
CASSPRDNNEQFF	TGTGCCAGCAGCCCCCGGGACAACAATGAGCAGTTCTTC	TRBJ2-1	TRBV9	.	many
CASSLSEGQPQHF	TGTGCCAGCAGCTTATCCGAGGGGCAGCCCCAGCATTTT	TRBJ1-5	TRBV7-3	.	many
CASSDRNEQYF	TGTGCCAGCAGTGATAGAAATGAGCAGTACTTC	TRBJ2-7	TRBV12-3/TRBV12-4	.	.
CANTLGDTEAFF	TGTGCCAACACCTTAGGGGACACTGAAGCTTTCTTT	TRBJ1-1	TRBV7-9	.	many
CASSPWDHDEAFF	TGTGCCAGCAGTCCCTGGGACCATGATGAAGCTTTCTTT	TRBJ1-1	TRBV27	.	many
CASSFLAFNEQFF	TGTGCCAGCAGTTTCCTAGCGTTCAATGAGCAGTTCTTC	TRBJ2-1	TRBV28	.	many
CASSTDDRGNSPLHF	TGTGCCAGCAGTACTGACGACAGGGGTAATTCACCCCTCCACTTT	TRBJ1-6	TRBV6-2/TRBV6-3	TRBD1	few
CASSLDRPAGDTQYF	TGCGCCAGCAGCTTGGACCGGCCCGCGGGAGATACGCAGTATTTT	TRBJ2-3	TRBV5-1	.	many
CASSPGKNRQGGLALHF	TGTGCCAGCTCACCTGGAAAGAATCGACAGGGGGGGTTGGCCCTCCACTTT	TRBJ1-6	TRBV18	TRBD1	many
CASSQGVAGEETQYF	TGTGCCAGCAGCCAAGGGGTAGCGGGAGAGGAGACCCAGTACTTC	TRBJ2-5	TRBV14	TRBD2	many
CASSWADNQPQHF	TGTGCCAGCAGTTGGGCAGACAATCAGCCCCAGCATTTT	TRBJ1-5	TRBV28	.	.
CASSLGQGAGQPQHF	TGTGCCAGCAGCTTAGGCCAGGGGGCCGGTCAGCCCCAGCATTTT	TRBJ1-5	TRBV7-8	TRBD1	many
CASSLRFRVFTEAFF	TGTGCCAGCAGCTTAAGGTTCCGGGTCTTCACTGAAGCTTTCTTT	TRBJ1-1	TRBV7-9	.	many
CASSPRWVSNQPQHF	TGTGCCAGCAGTCCCCGTTGGGTTAGCAATCAGCCCCAGCATTTT	TRBJ1-5	TRBV6-2/TRBV6-3	.	.
CASSPPDASSYNEQFF	TGTGCCAGCAGTCCCCCAGACGCGAGCTCCTACAATGAGCAGTTCTTC	TRBJ2-1	TRBV2	.	many
CASSLGGGRETFYNEQFF	TGTGCCAGCAGCTTAGGGGGGGGGCGGGAGACCTTCTACAATGAGCAGTTCTTC	TRBJ2-1	TRBV7-9	.	many
CASSSTSGRRETQYF	TGTGCCAGCAGCAGCACTAGCGGGAGACGCGAGACCCAGTACTTC	TRBJ2-5	TRBV28	TRBD2	many